The 14 T cell receptor beta chains below all came from one sample that was sequenced in a study of neurological immune-mediated disorders. One entry per CDR3 protein results from TCRdb running MiXCR on the 5' RACE reads. Of around 40,000 distinct CDR3 sequences detected, roughly 12% appear once; the ten largest clones hold over 1%. Sequenced sample: PBMCs. These receptors were collected from a female donor in good health.

This clonotype has at least ten counts. The chain couples TRBV5-5 to TRBJ1-1, with a possible D match to TRBD1 (5 bases). With 2 bases removed from V and 4 bases from J, the gap between germline ends came to 12 bases. The CDR3 is 14 amino acids. Germline V lookup: CDR1 SGHKS, CDR2 YYEKEE (reference sequence). The CDR3 DNA reads TGTGCCAGCAGCTTAATAAGGGGAGTCACTGAAGCTTTCTTT. The encoded protein is CASSLIRGVTEAFF.

This clonotype was seen ten or more times. The chain employs TRBV11-2 and TRBJ2-1; the match to TRBD2 covers 13 bases. Germline V CDR1 and CDR2: SGHAT, FQNNGV. The CDR3 totals 16 residues. V shed 3 bases and J 8 bases; nucleotides not matched to a gene: 7. This chain's CDR3 is CASSFTSGGAVDEQFF. Here the CDR3 DNA reads TGTGCCAGCAGCTTTACTAGCGGGGGGGCCGTGGATGAGCAGTTCTTC.

This clonotype was observed at least ten times. The rearrangement uses TRBV19 and TRBJ2-7; D not certain. The CDR3 consists of 14 residues. Trimming shortened V by 3 bases and J by 3 bases, and 12 bases separated the two germline ends. Germline V gene sequence: CDR1 LNHDA, CDR2 SQIVND (reference sequence). The CDR3: CASSMGPLDYEQYF. CDR3 DNA: TGTGCCAGTAGTATGGGTCCCTTAGACTACGAGCAGTACTTC.

This clonotype was counted many times. The rearrangement links TRBV5-4 to TRBJ1-4; D is possibly TRBD1 (5 bases). Trimming shortened V by 0 bases and J by 7 bases, and 13 bases separated the two germline ends. This CDR3 comprises 15 residues. Germline V CDR1 and CDR2: SGHNT, YYREEE (reference sequence). The CDR3 coding sequence is TGTGCCAGCAGCTTGGCCCCGGGGACCGGTGAAAAACTGTTTTTT. It yields the protein CASSLAPGTGEKLFF.

This clonotype was picked up many times. The V gene is TRBV20-1, the J gene TRBJ2-3; a weak D match, TRBD1 (5 bases). Germline V gives CDR1 DFQATT, CDR2 SNEGSKA (reference sequence). Between the trimmed V and J ends, which lost 5 bases and 5 bases, there was a span of 17 bases. The CDR3 has 14 residues. CDR3 in amino acids: CSASATSQGDTQYF. Here the CDR3 DNA reads TGCAGTGCTTCGGCTACTTCCCAGGGAGATACGCAGTATTTT.

Concerning this clonotype itself: This could be a read error, since a much larger clone is one nucleotide away. The chain combines TRBV4-2 with TRBJ2-1, with a tentative D call TRBD2 (5 bases). CDR1 LGHNA and CDR2 YNFKEQ come from the germline V gene. This CDR3 comprises 13 residues. The CDR3 is CASSQVLANEQLF. The CDR3 coding sequence is TGTGCCAGCAGCCAAGTGCTAGCCAATGAGCAGTTATTC.

This clonotype was seen many times. This sequence joins TRBV10-3 and TRBJ2-1, with D maybe TRBD2 (6 bases). V was clipped by 3 bases and J by 10 bases, with 13 bases between them. The CDR3 spans 13 residues. Germline V gene sequence: CDR1 ENHRY, CDR2 SYGVKD. CDR3 residues: CAISDTSSGEQFF. The CDR3 region has the DNA TGTGCCATCAGTGATACTAGCTCTGGAGAGCAGTTCTTC.

This clonotype was picked up a small number of times. The CDR3 loop reads CASSFLKQGNEQYF. In DNA form, the CDR3 reads TGCGCCAGCAGCTTTCTAAAACAGGGGAACGAGCAGTACTTC. The chain links TRBV5-1 to TRBJ2-7; 7 bases fit TRBD1. CDR1 and CDR2 (germline): SGHRS, YFSETQ. This CDR3 is built from 14 residues. The ends lost 2 bases at V and 5 bases at J; junction bases unmatched: 7.

The table lists this clonotype with many counts. The chain employs TRBV5-5 and TRBJ1-5; D is unclear. The CDR3 is 16 residues long. The V and J ends lost 0 bases and 1 base respectively, with 11 bases between them. Germline V gene data show CDR1 as SGHKS and CDR2 as YYEKEE (reference sequence). CDR3: CASSLVVTTSNQPQHF. The CDR3 DNA sequence: TGTGCCAGCAGCTTGGTAGTTACCACAAGCAATCAGCCCCAGCATTTT. Combining the CDR3 with reference TRBV5-5 and TRBJ1-5 gives the whole variable domain DAGVTQSPTHLIKTRGQQVTLRCSPISGHKSVSWYQQVLGQGPQFIFQYYEKEERGRGNFPDRFSARQFPNYSSELNVNALLLGDSALYLCASSLVVTTSNQPQHFGDGTRLSIL.

The sample holds many counts of this clonotype. The V gene is TRBV7-9, the J gene TRBJ1-6, with 9 bases identical to TRBD1. Germline CDR1 and CDR2: SEHNR and FQNEAQ (reference sequence). J lost 2 bases, V lost 6 bases, and 5 bases had no gene match. The CDR3 spans 16 residues. CDR3 protein: CASSSQGAAYNSPLHF. The CDR3 nucleotides are TGTGCCAGCAGTTCACAGGGGGCGGCCTATAATTCACCCCTCCACTTT. The variable domain in full, with the rest retrieved from reference TRBV7-9 and TRBJ1-6, is DTGVSQNPRHKITKRGQNVTFRCDPISEHNRLYWYRQTLGQGPEFLTYFQNEAQLEKSRLLSDRFSAERPKGSFSTLEIQRTEQGDSAMYLCASSSQGAAYNSPLHFGNGTRLTVT.

In its sample, this clonotype was seen many times. The rearrangement uses TRBV27 and TRBJ1-1; TRBD1 might be the D (5 bases). The CDR3 is 14 amino acids. Germline CDR1 MNHEY, CDR2 SMNVEV (reference sequence). Between the trimmed V and J ends, which lost 7 bases and 1 base, there was a span of 13 bases. CDR3 DNA sequence: TGTGCCAGCATTGCCCTGGGGGGGAACACTGAAGCTTTCTTT. Translating it yields CASIALGGNTEAFF.

This clonotype occurred many times. Written as DNA, the CDR3 is TGTGCCAGCAGCCCGCGGTGGCAGGCCTACGAGCAGTACTTC. It translates to CASSPRWQAYEQYF. The rearrangement links TRBV7-9 to TRBJ2-7; D remains ambiguous. The germline gives CDR1 SEHNR, CDR2 FQNEAQ (reference sequence). The length of the CDR3 is 14 residues. V lost 5 bases and J 2 bases, leaving 13 bases between the germline ends. The variable domain in full, completed from reference TRBV7-9 and TRBJ2-7, reads DTGVSQNPRHKITKRGQNVTFRCDPISEHNRLYWYRQTLGQGPEFLTYFQNEAQLEKSRLLSDRFSAERPKGSFSTLEIQRTEQGDSAMYLCASSPRWQAYEQYFGPGTRLTVT.

The sample holds many counts of this clonotype. V usage is TRBV24-1 and J usage is TRBJ2-5; weak D call: TRBD1 (6 bases). V was clipped by 2 bases and J by 4 bases, with 13 bases between them. The CDR3 runs 15 residues. The germline CDR1 and CDR2 sequences are KGHDR and SFDVKD. The CDR3 bases are TGTGCCACCAGTGATTACCGCAGGGGTGGAGAGACCCAGTACTTC. Its protein product is CATSDYRRGGETQYF.

As regards this clonotype: A clone one base away is much larger, so this may be a read error. The chain couples TRBV12-3 or TRBV12-4 to TRBJ2-5; 11 bases fit TRBD2. V lost 10 bases, J lost 2 bases, and 12 bases stayed unmatched. The CDR3 spans 16 residues. CDR3: CAISRLAGLPQETQYF. Written as DNA, the CDR3 is TGTGCCATCAGCAGACTAGCGGGACTACCACAAGAGACCCAGTACTTC.